The 12 T cell receptor beta chains given below trace back to one sample, sequenced in a study of cytomegalovirus exposure and HLA in healthy donors (dated by TCRdb to about 2017). Library prep was done by the immunoSEQ multiplex PCR assay. The multiplex PCR relied on a mix of 60 forward primers for TCR Vbeta segments and 13 reverse primers for TCR Jbeta segments. The table was pulled from immuneACCESS by TCRdb, which kept in-frame rearrangements only. Such tables lose some clones; where checked, under half of the loss comes from unresolved V genes, and the rest has no known cause. Counted in this sample were under 250,000 clones; around three quarters of them appeared once. 4% to 4.5% of the sample belongs to the ten largest clones. The source material was PBMCs. The receptors originated from a woman in her 30s in good health and CMV-seropositive.

This chain joins TRBV7-8 and TRBJ1-4; tentative D call: TRBD1 (5 bases). The CDR3 has 14 amino acids. Trimming removed 2 bases at V and 5 bases at J, with 9 bases between. Germline CDR1 and CDR2: SGHVS and FQNEAQ. In DNA, the CDR3 is TGTGCCAGCAGCTTAAACAGGCTAAATGAAAAACTGTTTTTT. It is translated as CASSLNRLNEKLFF.

DNA of the CDR3: TGTGCCAGCACCCTTGGGGGGGCCGGGGAGCTGTTTTTT. Translation gives CASTLGGAGELFF. The chain uses TRBV6-5 and TRBJ2-2, with 7 bases matching TRBD2. CDR1 and CDR2 from the germline V gene are MNHEY and SVGAGI. The J segment lost 6 bases and the V segment lost 7 bases, leaving 5 bases of the junction unmatched. The CDR3 sequence is 13 residues long.

The rearrangement links TRBV29-1 to TRBJ2-7, with D tentatively TRBD1 (5 bases). Germline-derived CDR1 and CDR2 are SQVTM and ANQGSEA. The CDR3 extends over 14 amino acids. V dropped 1 base and J dropped 2 bases, with 12 bases sitting between them. The CDR3, as DNA: TGCAGCGTTGAAGGGAGAGACAGCCCCTACGAGCAGTACTTC. Translating gives CSVEGRDSPYEQYF.

The table lists this clone with a few counts. The chain combines TRBV7-8 with TRBJ2-2, with a weak D call TRBD2 (5 bases). Germline V gene data show CDR1 as SGHVS and CDR2 as FQNEAQ. Trimming pared 5 bases from V and 2 bases from J, leaving 15 bases between. The CDR3 runs 16 residues. The CDR3 spells CASSPIGGSNTGELFF. CDR3 nucleotide sequence: TGTGCCAGCAGCCCAATTGGAGGCTCAAACACCGGGGAGCTGTTTTTT.

J is TRBJ2-7 and V is TRBV5-4; TRBD1 matches 7 bases. V lost 2 bases to trimming and J lost 2 bases; unmatched junction nucleotides: 7. In germline, CDR1 is SGHNT, CDR2 YYREEE (reference sequence). The CDR3 runs 15 residues. The CDR3 loop reads CASSFPQGSTYEQYF. The CDR3, as DNA: TGTGCCAGCAGCTTTCCACAGGGGTCAACCTACGAGCAGTACTTC.

The rearrangement links TRBV4-1 to TRBJ1-5; D uncertain. CDR3 length: 15 residues. Germline V CDR1 and CDR2: MGHRA, YSYEKL. The V end was cut by 4 bases, the J end by 3 bases, with 13 bases between. CDR3 nucleotide sequence: TGCGCCAGCAGCCCACTGTCTGTTAACAATCAGCCCCAGCATTTT. Protein sequence: CASSPLSVNNQPQHF.

This chain connects TRBV7-9 to TRBJ2-7; 8 bases are shared with TRBD2. The CDR3 totals 14 residues. CDR1 is SEHNR and CDR2 is FQNEAQ in the germline V gene (reference sequence). Trimming took 4 bases from V and 8 from J; bases not matched to a gene: 10. The CDR3 loop is CASSSTVSGIKQYF. The CDR3 DNA follows: TGTGCCAGCAGCTCTACGGTTAGCGGGATTAAGCAGTACTTC.

CDR3 in DNA: TGCGCCAGCAGCTTGCAACAGGGGGCTAATGAAAAACTGTTTTTT. As protein: CASSLQQGANEKLFF. The gene calls are TRBV5-1 and TRBJ1-4; 8 nucleotides agree with TRBD1. Germline CDR1 reads SGHRS; CDR2 reads YFSETQ. V lost 1 base, J lost 3 bases, and 2 bases stayed unmatched. The CDR3 consists of 15 residues.

J is TRBJ1-3 and V is TRBV4-3; D perhaps matches TRBD1 (5 bases). Looked up from germline, CDR1 is LGHNA and CDR2 is YSLEER. The CDR3 spans 15 residues. V lost 0 bases and J 4 bases, leaving 10 bases between the germline ends. As DNA, the CDR3 is TGCGCCAGCAGCCAAGAACTCAGGGCCGGAAACACCATATATTTT. As protein: CASSQELRAGNTIYF.

In its sample, this clone was seen once. The chain has TRBV6-5 and TRBJ2-5, with 10 nucleotides matching TRBD2. V shed 6 bases, J shed 4 bases, and the junction held 8 bases outside the gene matches. CDR1 MNHEY and CDR2 SVGAGI come from the germline V gene. CDR3 length: 15 amino acids. For the CDR3, the DNA is TGTGCCAGCAGACCAACCCTAGCGGGAGTAGAGACCCAGTACTTC. Protein: CASRPTLAGVETQYF.

V is TRBV18 and J is TRBJ1-1, with D uncertain. CDR1 KGHSH and CDR2 LQKENI come from the germline V gene. The germline V and J ends were trimmed by 6 bases and 1 base, with 15 bases remaining between them. This CDR3 region has 15 residues. CDR3 coding DNA: TGTGCCAGCTCCAGAGGGTTCGGAAAGAACACTGAAGCTTTCTTT. Translated, it gives CASSRGFGKNTEAFF. The entire variable domain, with the rest obtained from reference TRBV18 and TRBJ1-1, is as follows: NAGVMQNPRHLVRRRGQEARLRCSPMKGHSHVYWYRQLPEEGLKFMVYLQKENIIDESGMPKERFSAEFPKEGPSILRIQQVVRGDSAAYFCASSRGFGKNTEAFFGQGTRLTVV.

The chain is built from TRBV4-1 and TRBJ2-4; a possible D gene is TRBD2 (7 bases). This CDR3 has 16 amino acids. Germline CDR1 and CDR2: MGHRA and YSYEKL. V was shortened by 0 bases and J by 6 bases, with 15 bases between the two germline ends. In DNA, the CDR3 is TGCGCCAGCAGCCAAGAACGGGGGGCCCGTAGAAACATTCAGTACTTC. It is translated as CASSQERGARRNIQYF.